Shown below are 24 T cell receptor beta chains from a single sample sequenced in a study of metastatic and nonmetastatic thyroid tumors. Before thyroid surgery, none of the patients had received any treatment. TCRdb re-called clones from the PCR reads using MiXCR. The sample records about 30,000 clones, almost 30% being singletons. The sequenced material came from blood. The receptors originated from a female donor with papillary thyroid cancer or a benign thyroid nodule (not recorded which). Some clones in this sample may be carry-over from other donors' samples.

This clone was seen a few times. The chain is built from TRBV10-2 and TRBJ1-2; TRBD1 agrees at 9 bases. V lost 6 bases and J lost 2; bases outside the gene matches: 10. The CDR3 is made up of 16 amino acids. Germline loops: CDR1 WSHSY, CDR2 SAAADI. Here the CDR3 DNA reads TGCGCCAGCAGCGTTGGGAGGGGACAGGGAAACTATGGCTACACCTTC. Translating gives CASSVGRGQGNYGYTF.

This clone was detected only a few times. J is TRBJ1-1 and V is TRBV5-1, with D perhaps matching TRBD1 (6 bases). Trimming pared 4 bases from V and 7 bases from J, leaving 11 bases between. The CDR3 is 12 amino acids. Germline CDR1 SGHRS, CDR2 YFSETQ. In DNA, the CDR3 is TGCGCCAGCAGCCCTGGACAGAATGAAGCTTTCTTT. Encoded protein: CASSPGQNEAFF.

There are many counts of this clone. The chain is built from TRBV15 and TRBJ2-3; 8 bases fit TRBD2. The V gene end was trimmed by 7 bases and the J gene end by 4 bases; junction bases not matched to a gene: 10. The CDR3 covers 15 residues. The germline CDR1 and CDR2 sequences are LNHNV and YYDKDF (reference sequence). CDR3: CATNPGLGGADTQYF. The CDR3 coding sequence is TGTGCCACCAACCCGGGACTAGGAGGGGCAGATACGCAGTATTTT.

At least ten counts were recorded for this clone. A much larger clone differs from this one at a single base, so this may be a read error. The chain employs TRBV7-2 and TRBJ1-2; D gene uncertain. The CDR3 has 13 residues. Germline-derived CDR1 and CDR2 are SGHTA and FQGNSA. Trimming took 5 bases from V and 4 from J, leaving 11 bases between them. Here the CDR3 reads CASSPNSGYGYTF. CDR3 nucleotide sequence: TGTGCCAGCAGCCCGAACTCCGGCTATGGCTACACCTTC.

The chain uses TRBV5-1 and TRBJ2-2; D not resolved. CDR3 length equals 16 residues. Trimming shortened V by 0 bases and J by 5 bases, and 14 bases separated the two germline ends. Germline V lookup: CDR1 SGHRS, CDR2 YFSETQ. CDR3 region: CASSLEAARRTGELFF. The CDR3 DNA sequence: TGCGCCAGCAGCTTGGAGGCCGCCCGTCGTACCGGGGAGCTGTTTTTT.

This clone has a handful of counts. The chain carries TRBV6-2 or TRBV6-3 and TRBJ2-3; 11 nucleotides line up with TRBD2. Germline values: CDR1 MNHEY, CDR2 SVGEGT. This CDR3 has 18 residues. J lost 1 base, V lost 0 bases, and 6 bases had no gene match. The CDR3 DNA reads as TGTGCCAGCAGTTACTCCACTAGCGGGAGACGGGGCACAGATACGCAGTATTTT. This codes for CASSYSTSGRRGTDTQYF.

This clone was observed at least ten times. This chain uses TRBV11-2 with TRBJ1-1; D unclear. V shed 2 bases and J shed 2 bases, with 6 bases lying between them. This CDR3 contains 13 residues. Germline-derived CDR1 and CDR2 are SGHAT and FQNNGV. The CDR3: CASSLRSNTEAFF. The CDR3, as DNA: TGTGCCAGCAGCTTACGGTCTAACACTGAAGCTTTCTTT.

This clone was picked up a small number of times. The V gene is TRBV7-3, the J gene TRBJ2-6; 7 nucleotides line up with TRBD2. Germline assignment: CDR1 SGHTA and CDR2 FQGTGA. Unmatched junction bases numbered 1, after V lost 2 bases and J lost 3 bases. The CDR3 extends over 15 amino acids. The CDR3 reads CASSLGEGGANVLTF. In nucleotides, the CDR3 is TGTGCCAGCAGCTTAGGGGAGGGTGGGGCCAACGTCCTGACTTTC.

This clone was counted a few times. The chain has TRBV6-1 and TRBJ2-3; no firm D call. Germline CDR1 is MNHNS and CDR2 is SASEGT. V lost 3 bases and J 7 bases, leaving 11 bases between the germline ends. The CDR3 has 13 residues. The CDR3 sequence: CASSDVGANTQYF. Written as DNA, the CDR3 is TGTGCCAGCAGTGATGTTGGCGCCAATACGCAGTATTTT.

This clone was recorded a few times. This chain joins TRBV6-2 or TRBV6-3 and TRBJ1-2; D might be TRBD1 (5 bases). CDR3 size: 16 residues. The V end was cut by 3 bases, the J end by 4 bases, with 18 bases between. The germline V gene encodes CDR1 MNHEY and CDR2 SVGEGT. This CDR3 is CASSYPRTILSYGYTF. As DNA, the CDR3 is TGTGCCAGCAGTTATCCTCGGACAATTCTTTCCTATGGCTACACCTTC.

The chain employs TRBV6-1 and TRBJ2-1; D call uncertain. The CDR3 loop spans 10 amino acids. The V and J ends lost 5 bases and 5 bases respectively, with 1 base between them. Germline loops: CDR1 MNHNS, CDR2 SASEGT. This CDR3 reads CASSHNEQFF. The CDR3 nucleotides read TGTGCCAGCAGTCACAATGAGCAGTTCTTC.

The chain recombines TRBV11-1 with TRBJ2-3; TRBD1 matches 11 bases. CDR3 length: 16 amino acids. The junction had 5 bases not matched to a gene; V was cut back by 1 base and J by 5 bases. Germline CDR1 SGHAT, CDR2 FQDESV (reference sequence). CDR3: CASSLVRTGGGDTQYF. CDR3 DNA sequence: TGTGCCAGCAGCTTAGTAAGGACAGGGGGCGGAGATACGCAGTATTTT.

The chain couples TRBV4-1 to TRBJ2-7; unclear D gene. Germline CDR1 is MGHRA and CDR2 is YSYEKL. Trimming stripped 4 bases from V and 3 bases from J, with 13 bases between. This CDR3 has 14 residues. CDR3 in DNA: TGCGCCAGCAGCCCCGGACCCCTCAACTACGAGCAGTACTTC. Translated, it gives CASSPGPLNYEQYF.

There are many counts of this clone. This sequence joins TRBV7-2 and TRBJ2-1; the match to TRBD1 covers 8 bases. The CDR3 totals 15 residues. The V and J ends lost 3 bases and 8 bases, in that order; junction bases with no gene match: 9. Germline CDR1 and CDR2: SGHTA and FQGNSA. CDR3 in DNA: TGTGCCAGCAGCTTGAGACAGGGGAAATTGGATGAGCAGTTCTTC. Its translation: CASSLRQGKLDEQFF.

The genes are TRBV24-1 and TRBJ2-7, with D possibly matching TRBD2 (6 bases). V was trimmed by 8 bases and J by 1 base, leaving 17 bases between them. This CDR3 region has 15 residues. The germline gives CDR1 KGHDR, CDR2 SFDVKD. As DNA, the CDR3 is TGTGCCACCACAGATAGCGGTAGCCGATCCTACGAGCAGTACTTC. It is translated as CATTDSGSRSYEQYF.

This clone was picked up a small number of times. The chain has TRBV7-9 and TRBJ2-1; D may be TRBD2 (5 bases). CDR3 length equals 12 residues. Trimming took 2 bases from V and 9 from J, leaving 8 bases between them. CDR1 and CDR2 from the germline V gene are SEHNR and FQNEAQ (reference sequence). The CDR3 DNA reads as TGTGCCAGCAGCTTAACGGCGGGTGAGCAGTTCTTC. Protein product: CASSLTAGEQFF. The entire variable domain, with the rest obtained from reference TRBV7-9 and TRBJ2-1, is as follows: DTGVSQNPRHKITKRGQNVTFRCDPISEHNRLYWYRQTLGQGPEFLTYFQNEAQLEKSRLLSDRFSAERPKGSFSTLEIQRTEQGDSAMYLCASSLTAGEQFFGPGTRLTVL.

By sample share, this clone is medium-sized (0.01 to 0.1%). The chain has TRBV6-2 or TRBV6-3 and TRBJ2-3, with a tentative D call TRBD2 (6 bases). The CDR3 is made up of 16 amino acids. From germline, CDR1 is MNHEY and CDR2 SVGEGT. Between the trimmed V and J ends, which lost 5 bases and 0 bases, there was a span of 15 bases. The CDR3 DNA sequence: TGTGCCAGCAGTAAGGGACTCGCCGCTAGCACAGATACGCAGTATTTT. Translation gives CASSKGLAASTDTQYF.

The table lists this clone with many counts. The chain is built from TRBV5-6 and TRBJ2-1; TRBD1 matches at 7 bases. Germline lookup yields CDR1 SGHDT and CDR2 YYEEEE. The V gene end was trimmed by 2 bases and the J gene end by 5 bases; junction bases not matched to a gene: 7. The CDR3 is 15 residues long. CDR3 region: CASSFYGDRDNEQFF. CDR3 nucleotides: TGTGCCAGCAGCTTTTACGGGGACAGAGACAATGAGCAGTTCTTC. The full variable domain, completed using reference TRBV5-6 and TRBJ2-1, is DAGVTQSPTHLIKTRGQQVTLRCSPKSGHDTVSWYQQALGQGPQFIFQYYEEEERQRGNFPDRFSGHQFPNYSSELNVNALLLGDSALYLCASSFYGDRDNEQFFGPGTRLTVL.

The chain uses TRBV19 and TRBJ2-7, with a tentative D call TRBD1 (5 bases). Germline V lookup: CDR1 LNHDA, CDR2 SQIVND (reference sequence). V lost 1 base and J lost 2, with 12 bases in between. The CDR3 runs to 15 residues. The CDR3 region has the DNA TGTGCCAGTAGTATAGGGGGCGGCATTACCTACGAGCAGTACTTC. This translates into CASSIGGGITYEQYF.

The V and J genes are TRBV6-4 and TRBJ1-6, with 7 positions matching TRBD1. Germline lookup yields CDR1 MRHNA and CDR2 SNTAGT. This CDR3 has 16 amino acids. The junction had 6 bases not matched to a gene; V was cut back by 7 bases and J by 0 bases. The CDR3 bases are TGTGCCAGCACTAAGACAGGGAGCTCCTATAATTCACCCCTCCACTTT. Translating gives CASTKTGSSYNSPLHF.

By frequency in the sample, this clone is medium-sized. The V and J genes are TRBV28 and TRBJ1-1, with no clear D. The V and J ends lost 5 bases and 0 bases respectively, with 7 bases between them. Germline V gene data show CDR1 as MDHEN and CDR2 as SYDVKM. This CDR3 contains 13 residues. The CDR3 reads CASSESLNTEAFF. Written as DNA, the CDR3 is TGTGCCAGCAGTGAGTCCTTGAACACTGAAGCTTTCTTT.

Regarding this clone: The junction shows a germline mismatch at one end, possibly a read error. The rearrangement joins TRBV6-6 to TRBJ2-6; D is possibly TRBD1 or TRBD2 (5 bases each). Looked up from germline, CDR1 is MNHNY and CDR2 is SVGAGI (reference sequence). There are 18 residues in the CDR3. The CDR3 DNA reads TGTGCCAGCAGTTACGGGAACAGGTTGGACTCTGGGGCCAACATCCTGACTTTC. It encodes CASSYGNRLDSGANILTF.

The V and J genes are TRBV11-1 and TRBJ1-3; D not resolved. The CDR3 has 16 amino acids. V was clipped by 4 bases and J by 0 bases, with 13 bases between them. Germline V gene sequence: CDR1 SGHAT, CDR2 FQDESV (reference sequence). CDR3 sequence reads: CASSSLTGLSGNTIYF. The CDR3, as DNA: TGTGCCAGCAGCTCTTTGACCGGACTCTCTGGAAACACCATATATTTT.

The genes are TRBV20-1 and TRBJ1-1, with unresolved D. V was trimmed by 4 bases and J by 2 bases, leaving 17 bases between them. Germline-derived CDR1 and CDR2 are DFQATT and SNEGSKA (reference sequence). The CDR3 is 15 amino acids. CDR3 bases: TGCAGTGCTACACGACCTGACCAGGTAAACACTGAAGCTTTCTTT. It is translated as CSATRPDQVNTEAFF.